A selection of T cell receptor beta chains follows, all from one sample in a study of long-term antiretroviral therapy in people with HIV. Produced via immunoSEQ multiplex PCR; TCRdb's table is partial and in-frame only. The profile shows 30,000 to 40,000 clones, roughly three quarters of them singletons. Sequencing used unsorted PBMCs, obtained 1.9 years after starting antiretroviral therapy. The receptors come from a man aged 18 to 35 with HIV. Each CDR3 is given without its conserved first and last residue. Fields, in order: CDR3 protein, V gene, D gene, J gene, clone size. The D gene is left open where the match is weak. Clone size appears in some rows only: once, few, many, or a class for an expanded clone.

cdr3_aa: ASGLGSPYEQY; v_call: TRBV5-6; d_call: .; j_call: TRBJ2-7; clone_size: once
cdr3_aa: ASKLDPGREQY; v_call: TRBV6-1; d_call: .; j_call: TRBJ2-7; clone_size: few
cdr3_aa: ASSSSGATDTQY; v_call: TRBV7-3; d_call: TRBD2; j_call: TRBJ2-3; clone_size: .
cdr3_aa: ASSLGGSSYNSPLH; v_call: TRBV5-1; d_call: .; j_call: TRBJ1-6; clone_size: .
cdr3_aa: ASSQDSSEAF; v_call: TRBV14; d_call: .; j_call: TRBJ1-1; clone_size: few
cdr3_aa: ASSQGQGRGSPLH; v_call: TRBV4-1; d_call: .; j_call: TRBJ1-6; clone_size: .
cdr3_aa: ASSVIGTRREQY; v_call: TRBV28; d_call: TRBD2; j_call: TRBJ2-7; clone_size: .
cdr3_aa: SVGQPEAF; v_call: TRBV29-1; d_call: .; j_call: TRBJ1-1; clone_size: .
cdr3_aa: ASSAGQGREETQY; v_call: TRBV5-6; d_call: TRBD1; j_call: TRBJ2-5; clone_size: .
cdr3_aa: SVADRANEKLF; v_call: TRBV29-1; d_call: TRBD1; j_call: TRBJ1-4; clone_size: .
cdr3_aa: ASSDTGARGVDTQY; v_call: TRBV5-1; d_call: .; j_call: TRBJ2-3; clone_size: .
cdr3_aa: ASSTPEGGKETQY; v_call: TRBV7-9; d_call: TRBD2; j_call: TRBJ2-5; clone_size: .
cdr3_aa: ASIRFQGGTEAF; v_call: TRBV6-1; d_call: .; j_call: TRBJ1-1; clone_size: .
cdr3_aa: ASSGLGGDEQF; v_call: TRBV7-8; d_call: .; j_call: TRBJ2-1; clone_size: once
cdr3_aa: ASSQVGGANAYEQY; v_call: TRBV4-2; d_call: .; j_call: TRBJ2-7; clone_size: .
cdr3_aa: ASSPGRYRNTEAF; v_call: TRBV7-2; d_call: .; j_call: TRBJ1-1; clone_size: .